This passage covers 26 T cell receptor beta chains from one sample sequenced in a study of T-cell reconstitution after alpha-beta-depleted transplantation in children. Unique molecular identifiers featured in how the TCRbeta library was prepared. TCRdb reanalysed the PCR reads using MiXCR and keeps one entry per CDR3 protein. The repertoire holds fewer than 1 million distinct CDR3 sequences, with 15% to 20% as singletons. This sample comprised PBMCs, mostly from graft donor cells, obtained 360 days after TCRalphabeta/CD19-depleted stem cell transplant. All receptors come from a male patient under 18 who had a stem cell transplant for acute lymphoblastic leukemia, so the T cells may come from the graft donor.

This clonotype was observed a handful of times. The V gene is TRBV25-1, the J gene TRBJ2-7; D is unclear. The CDR3 contains 15 residues. CDR1 is MGHDK and CDR2 is SYGVNS in the germline V gene. The V end lost 4 bases, the J end lost 4 bases, and 17 bases lay between the germline ends. CDR3 DNA: TGTGCCAGCAGTGGGACGGTGACTCCTTCTTACGAGCAGTACTTC. Its translation: CASSGTVTPSYEQYF.

This clonotype was counted ten times or more. V is TRBV20-1 and J is TRBJ2-7, with a weak D call TRBD1 (6 bases). The CDR3 spans 12 residues. V was trimmed by 6 bases and J by 3 bases, leaving 12 bases between them. In germline, CDR1 is DFQATT, CDR2 SNEGSKA (reference sequence). CDR3 residues: CSARDKFYEQYF. The CDR3 DNA is TGCAGTGCGAGGGACAAGTTCTACGAGCAGTACTTC.

The table lists this clonotype with many counts. The genes are TRBV21-1 and TRBJ2-7. TRBV21-1 is described as a pseudogene. The CDR3 length is 12 residues. Written as DNA, the CDR3 is TGTGCCAGCAGCAAGTCATTGGACGAGCAGTACTTC. Its translation is CASSKSLDEQYF.

V and J are TRBV5-1 and TRBJ2-3; 10 bases align to TRBD2. The CDR3 totals 15 residues. Trimming cost V 5 bases and J 6 bases; bases outside gene matches: 9. Germline CDR1 and CDR2: SGHRS and YFSETQ. CDR3 in DNA: TGCGCCAGCAGTCTACCTAGCGGGGGACAGGATACGCAGTATTTT. It encodes CASSLPSGGQDTQYF.

This clonotype appeared a few times. The chain uses TRBV7-9 and TRBJ2-7; maybe TRBD2 (5 bases). The germline gives CDR1 SEHNR, CDR2 FQNEAQ (reference sequence). The V gene lost 6 bases and the J gene lost 5 bases, with 17 bases spanning the gap. The CDR3 is 14 residues long. CDR3 in DNA: TGTGCCAGCAGTTCAGGACTGGGGTTAGACGAGCAGTACTTC. Amino acid sequence: CASSSGLGLDEQYF.

This clonotype was seen only a few times. The rearrangement joins TRBV6-1 to TRBJ2-7, with D possibly being TRBD1 or TRBD2 (6 bases each). Germline CDR1 MNHNS, CDR2 SASEGT. This CDR3 contains 15 residues. V lost 1 base to trimming and J lost 4 bases, with 14 bases between them. CDR3 amino acids: CASSEGGGPVYEQYF. The CDR3 nucleotides read TGTGCCAGCAGTGAAGGAGGGGGGCCGGTTTACGAGCAGTACTTC.

This clonotype was recorded a few times. The V call is TRBV5-1, the J call TRBJ2-1; D is unresolved. The germline V gene has CDR1 SGHRS and CDR2 YFSETQ. V was trimmed by 3 bases and J by 8 bases, leaving 18 bases between them. CDR3 length: 15 residues. The CDR3 spells CASSWRSLGMDEQFF. The CDR3 bases are TGCGCCAGCAGCTGGCGGTCACTGGGGATGGATGAGCAGTTCTTC.

This clonotype was detected many times. V usage is TRBV29-1 and J usage is TRBJ1-5; 8 bases line up with TRBD1. V was pared by 4 bases and J by 10 bases, with 12 bases of the junction left unmatched. Germline lookup yields CDR1 SQVTM and CDR2 ANQGSEA. This CDR3 contains 14 residues. The DNA for the CDR3 is TGCAGCGTTGTCCCCGGGACAGGTGACCAACCCCAGCATTTT. Amino acid sequence: CSVVPGTGDQPQHF.

This clonotype occurred a few times. This sequence joins TRBV5-4 and TRBJ1-6; TRBD1 matches 8 bases. The V and J ends lost 4 bases and 7 bases, in that order; junction bases with no gene match: 10. Germline loops: CDR1 SGHNT, CDR2 YYREEE (reference sequence). CDR3 length: 16 amino acids. CDR3 sequence reads: CASSVGQGRANSPLHF. DNA of the CDR3: TGTGCCAGCAGCGTAGGACAGGGCCGGGCGAATTCACCCCTCCACTTT. Drawing the rest from reference TRBV5-4 and TRBJ1-6, the complete variable domain is ETGVTQSPTHLIKTRGQQVTLRCSSQSGHNTVSWYQQALGQGPQFIFQYYREEENGRGNFPPRFSGLQFPNYSSELNVNALELDDSALYLCASSVGQGRANSPLHFGNGTRLTVT.

This clonotype occurred a few times. The chain carries TRBV7-9 and TRBJ2-2; possible D gene TRBD2, 6 bases. The CDR3 runs to 14 residues. Germline V gene lookup returns CDR1 SEHNR and CDR2 FQNEAQ (reference sequence). V shed 9 bases and J shed 6 bases, with 17 bases lying between them. Here the CDR3 DNA reads TGTGCCAGGGAAGGGCGGGACCGACCCGGGGAGCTGTTTTTT. It codes for CAREGRDRPGELFF. Filled out from reference TRBV7-9 and TRBJ2-2, the complete variable domain reads DTGVSQNPRHKITKRGQNVTFRCDPISEHNRLYWYRQTLGQGPEFLTYFQNEAQLEKSRLLSDRFSAERPKGSFSTLEIQRTEQGDSAMYLCAREGRDRPGELFFGEGSRLTVL.

A note on this clonotype: One end of the junction does not line up with germline, which may come from a read error. The chain employs TRBV7-9 and TRBJ2-1; possible D gene TRBD1, 5 bases. The CDR3 totals 8 residues. Germline CDR1 SEHNR, CDR2 FQNEAQ (reference sequence). The CDR3 DNA is TGTGCCAGCAGCTTGACAGTCTTC. This codes for CASSLTVF.

The chain employs TRBV4-1 and TRBJ2-3; 9 bases fit TRBD1. V gave up 5 bases and J gave up 3 bases; unmatched junction bases: 9. This CDR3 is built from 16 residues. The germline V gene encodes CDR1 MGHRA and CDR2 YSYEKL. The CDR3 nucleotides are TGCGCCAGCAGCAAGGACAGGGGACTTAGAACAGATACGCAGTATTTT. It codes for CASSKDRGLRTDTQYF.

This clonotype occurred many times. CDR3 sequence reads: CASSPPSGQDTQYF. The CDR3 nucleotides are TGTGCCAGCAGCCCCCCTAGCGGGCAGGATACGCAGTATTTT. This chain links TRBV7-9 with TRBJ2-3, with TRBD2 identical over 8 bases. Germline trimming cut 5 bases from V and 6 bases from J; bases unmatched to any gene: 7. The CDR3 sequence is 14 residues long. The germline V gene has CDR1 SEHNR and CDR2 FQNEAQ (reference sequence).

This clonotype came up a few times. V and J are TRBV25-1 and TRBJ2-5, with D maybe TRBD1 (5 bases). The germline V gene encodes CDR1 MGHDK and CDR2 SYGVNS. The V end was cut by 1 base, the J end by 5 bases, with 11 bases between. The CDR3 sequence is 14 residues long. The DNA for the CDR3 is TGTGCCAGCAGTGAATCCCAGGGCTCGGAGACCCAGTACTTC. Translating it yields CASSESQGSETQYF.

Concerning this clonotype itself: At one boundary the junction diverges from the germline segment, which might be a read error. The rearrangement uses TRBV5-1 and TRBJ2-2; 10 positions match TRBD1. Germline lookup yields CDR1 SGHRS and CDR2 YFSETQ. CDR3 length: 15 amino acids. The CDR3 sequence: CASSQGQGNPGELFF. CDR3 coding DNA: TGCGCCAGCAGCCAGGGACAGGGGAACCCCGGGGAGCTGTTTTTT.

The sample holds a few counts of this clonotype. The rearrangement links TRBV12-3 or TRBV12-4 to TRBJ1-6; 9 bases align to TRBD1. V gave up 6 bases and J gave up 7 bases; unmatched junction bases: 10. The CDR3 has 16 residues. CDR3 in amino acids: CASRYRDRGTNSPLHF. In DNA, the CDR3 is TGTGCCAGCAGATATCGAGACAGGGGGACCAATTCACCCCTCCACTTT.

The rearrangement uses TRBV4-2 and TRBJ2-5, with 7 bases fitting TRBD1. Trimming cost V 3 bases and J 7 bases; bases outside gene matches: 11. The germline gives CDR1 LGHNA, CDR2 YNFKEQ. The CDR3 loop spans 15 amino acids. The CDR3: CASSQRVRAGGTQYF. The CDR3 coding sequence is TGTGCCAGCAGCCAGAGGGTCCGGGCAGGGGGGACCCAGTACTTC.

This clonotype was counted many times. V and J are TRBV12-3 or TRBV12-4 and TRBJ2-3; D is tentatively TRBD1 or TRBD2 (6 bases each). This CDR3 has 15 residues. V was clipped by 8 bases and J by 2 bases, with 17 bases between them. CDR3 coding DNA: TGTGCCAGCGCGCAGGTTGGGGGGCACACAGATACGCAGTATTTT. Translation gives CASAQVGGHTDTQYF.

The J gene is TRBJ2-2, the V gene TRBV2, with 8 bases identical to TRBD1. V lost 3 bases, J lost 7 bases, and 13 bases stayed unmatched. The CDR3 totals 17 residues. Germline CDR1 SNHLY, CDR2 FYNNEI. CDR3 nucleotide sequence: TGTGCCAGCAGTGATCTAGGGGGACAGGACGGGAACGGGGAGCTGTTTTTT. Amino acids: CASSDLGGQDGNGELFF.

V and J are TRBV20-1 and TRBJ1-5; possibly TRBD1 for D (6 bases). The CDR3 has 13 residues. CDR1 is DFQATT and CDR2 is SNEGSKA in the germline V gene (reference sequence). V lost 3 bases to trimming and J lost 7 bases, with 13 bases between them. The chain's CDR3 is CSASQGTRQPQHF. The CDR3 DNA reads as TGCAGTGCTAGTCAGGGGACTCGACAGCCCCAGCATTTT.

This clonotype has just a few counts. The chain employs TRBV25-1 and TRBJ1-2; D unresolved. Germline V gene sequence: CDR1 MGHDK, CDR2 SYGVNS. Trimming took 3 bases from V and 5 from J, leaving 10 bases between them. The CDR3 loop spans 13 amino acids. DNA of the CDR3: TGTGCCAGCAGTGATAGCCGGGAATATGGCTACACCTTC. This gives the protein CASSDSREYGYTF.

This chain joins TRBV29-1 and TRBJ2-5, with D perhaps TRBD1 (8 bases). V was trimmed by 3 bases and J by 6 bases, leaving 32 bases between them. The CDR3 has 19 residues. Germline CDR1 and CDR2: SQVTM and ANQGSEA. Here the CDR3 reads CSVDYGGGQGAPAWKTQYF. CDR3 nucleotide sequence: TGCAGCGTTGATTACGGCGGGGGCCAGGGGGCGCCGGCCTGGAAGACCCAGTACTTC.

J is TRBJ2-2 and V is TRBV20-1; tentative D call: TRBD2 (6 bases). Germline V gene lookup returns CDR1 DFQATT and CDR2 SNEGSKA (reference sequence). V was pared by 4 bases and J by 2 bases, with 11 bases between. The CDR3 runs to 14 residues. In DNA form, the CDR3 reads TGCAGTGCTAATAGCGGCCTCAACACCGGGGAGCTGTTTTTT. This sequence encodes CSANSGLNTGELFF.

The genes are TRBV12-3 or TRBV12-4 and TRBJ2-7, with 8 nucleotides matching TRBD2. V gave up 5 bases and J gave up 6 bases; unmatched junction bases: 15. There are 16 residues in the CDR3. The CDR3 loop reads CASSPRRGLGSSEQYF. The CDR3 DNA reads TGTGCCAGCAGTCCACGTCGGGGACTAGGGTCGAGCGAGCAGTACTTC.

In its sample, this clonotype was seen a few times. This chain connects TRBV6-5 to TRBJ2-3; possible D gene TRBD2, 6 bases. Trimming took 2 bases from V and 3 from J, leaving 9 bases between them. The CDR3 consists of 14 residues. Germline assignment: CDR1 MNHEY and CDR2 SVGAGI. The CDR3 DNA sequence: TGTGCCAGCAGTTACGGGGAGGCGACAGATACGCAGTATTTT. Translating it yields CASSYGEATDTQYF.

The chain recombines TRBV6-5 with TRBJ2-2; 10 bases fit TRBD1. The CDR3 consists of 16 residues. The germline V gene encodes CDR1 MNHEY and CDR2 SVGAGI. After removal of 4 bases from V and 4 bases from J, the junction contained 6 bases not matched to a gene. In DNA form, the CDR3 reads TGTGCCAGCAGTTTACGTGGGACAGGGGCCACCGGGGAGCTGTTTTTT. Residues: CASSLRGTGATGELFF.